Given below is one T cell receptor beta chain in context. This record belongs to a study of blood T cell repertoires in COVID-19. The wider study: Sites across the United States, Italy and Spain contributed samples from acute and convalescent COVID-19.

The length of the CDR3 is 15 residues. Between the trimmed V and J ends, which lost 2 bases and 5 bases, there was a span of 13 bases. In germline, CDR1 is MNHNY, CDR2 SVGAGI (reference sequence). Sequencing was performed with immunoSEQ multiplex PCR; in TCRdb, only in-frame clones are kept and a portion is missing. This sample has 89,000 or so clones, with roughly 84% found just once. The specimen was peripheral blood. The TCR sequence derives from a human donor in a cohort sampled during active COVID-19. This chain links TRBV6-6 with TRBJ2-1; the D gene is possibly TRBD2 (6 bases). This chain's CDR3 is CASSYSLAKDNEQFF. The CDR3 DNA sequence: TGTGCCAGCAGTTACAGTCTAGCGAAAGACAATGAGCAGTTCTTC.